The entry below gives a single TCR beta chain sequence along with its context. Its target is not known. This entry is derived from a study of T cells expressing NK-cell markers. Study-level results: In a group of several donors, dominant NKG2C+ clonotypes represented about 1.0-7.5% of CD8+ T cells.

From its re-call of the 5' RACE reads, TCRdb lists each CDR3 protein once, without DNA. In total, the table holds a few hundred thousand distinct CDR3 sequences. This sequence was found in a man aged 18-75 years in good health. The sequenced material came from blood T cells: a sorted CD56 or NKG2C T cell subset, CD4+ or CD8+ T cells, or bulk PBMC T cells (not recorded which).

CDR3 residues: CSASRRGLFNTEAFF. This chain connects TRBV20-1 to TRBJ1-1; TCRdb returns TRBD1, unconfirmable since there is no DNA. Germline CDR1 and CDR2: DFQATT and SNEGSKA (reference sequence). The length of the CDR3 is 15 residues.